Following are 14 T cell receptor beta chains from one sample sequenced in a study of T-cell reconstitution after alpha-beta-depleted transplantation in children (dated by TCRdb to the mid-2010s). The library was made by PCR. Sequencing relied on an Illumina HiSeq 2500. To normalize quantification of the TCRbeta repertoire, the TCR libraries were built with molecular barcoding that relied on unique molecular identifiers. TCRdb reran the public reads through fastp at Q25 and MiXCR, keeping productive beta chains. Rows matching on CDR3 protein sequence are summarized as one entry with the most common DNA and genes. The sample table lists around 140,000 distinct CDR3 sequences, around 8.5% of them with a count of one. Together, the top ten hold around 18% of the sample. The treatment or condition label for this specimen denotes: allogeneic hematopoietic cell transplantation with graft depleted of TCRalphabeta T cells and CD19 B cells.

This specimen was PBMCs, mostly from graft donor cells, taken 180 days after TCRalphabeta/CD19-depleted stem cell transplant. These receptors came from a female patient aged 2 to 10 who had a stem cell transplant for congenital amegakaryocytic thrombocytopenia, so the T cells may come from the graft donor.

The chain joins TRBV10-2 to TRBJ2-3, with TRBD2 matching 9 bases. Per the germline V gene, CDR1 is WSHSY and CDR2 is SAAADI. The CDR3 contains 17 residues. The trim removed 1 base at V and 2 bases at J, leaving 7 bases unmatched. Here the CDR3 reads CASSEFLIAGVTDTQYF. The DNA for the CDR3 is TGCGCCAGCAGTGAGTTCCTAATAGCGGGAGTCACAGATACGCAGTATTTT.

This clonotype has a count of ten or more. The chain recombines TRBV11-2 with TRBJ2-5; a possible D gene is TRBD2 (6 bases). Germline CDR1 and CDR2: SGHAT and FQNNGV. This CDR3 comprises 16 residues. V was pared by 2 bases and J by 4 bases, with 17 bases between. The CDR3 DNA reads as TGTGCCAGCAGCTTAAATAGTGGGGGACTGAGAGAGACCCAGTACTTC. This sequence encodes CASSLNSGGLRETQYF. The full variable domain, with the rest looked up from reference TRBV11-2 and TRBJ2-5, is EAGVAQSPRYKIIEKRQSVAFWCNPISGHATLYWYQQILGQGPKLLIQFQNNGVVDDSQLPKDRFSAERLKGVDSTLKIQPAKLEDSAVYLCASSLNSGGLRETQYFGPGTRLLVL.

Ten or more counts support this clonotype. CDR3 sequence: CASSPSGFWGLDTQYF. CDR3 in DNA: TGCGCCAGCAGCCCCTCCGGATTTTGGGGGTTGGATACGCAGTATTTT. This chain joins TRBV5-1 and TRBJ2-3; perhaps D is TRBD1 or TRBD2 (5 bases each). V was pared by 4 bases and J by 6 bases, with 21 bases between. The CDR3 totals 16 residues. Germline V gene lookup returns CDR1 SGHRS and CDR2 YFSETQ.

The V gene is TRBV28, the J gene TRBJ1-6; D is undetermined. The ends were cut back, 3 bases at V and 0 bases at J, with 12 bases in the middle. Germline-derived CDR1 and CDR2 are MDHEN and SYDVKM. The CDR3 has 17 residues. The DNA for the CDR3 is TGTGCCAGCAGTTTTGCCTTTAGGGTCTCCTATAATTCACCCCTCCACTTT. It codes for CASSFAFRVSYNSPLHF.

The table lists this clonotype with many counts. The genes are TRBV27 and TRBJ2-5; 15 nucleotides match TRBD2. V trimming: 3 bases; J trimming: 4 bases; junction bases outside the gene matches: 9. CDR1 is MNHEY, CDR2 SMNVEV, per germline (reference sequence). This CDR3 region has 18 residues. CDR3 nucleotide sequence: TGTGCCAGCAGTTTCGGGACTAGCGGGAGGTCACTGGGAGAGACCCAGTACTTC. Protein: CASSFGTSGRSLGETQYF.

This clonotype appeared many times. This chain uses TRBV7-9 with TRBJ1-5; TRBD1 is a possible D gene (6 bases). Germline lookup yields CDR1 SEHNR and CDR2 FQNEAQ (reference sequence). The CDR3 covers 14 residues. V lost 1 base, J lost 6 bases, and 10 bases lay in between. This CDR3 reads CASSLEGGGQPQHF. As DNA, the CDR3 is TGTGCCAGCAGCTTAGAAGGGGGTGGTCAGCCCCAGCATTTT.

This clonotype was observed many times. V usage is TRBV7-2 and J usage is TRBJ1-1; D is uncertain. V was clipped by 0 bases and J by 4 bases, with 9 bases between them. Germline V gene sequence: CDR1 SGHTA, CDR2 FQGNSA. There are 14 residues in the CDR3. In DNA, the CDR3 is TGTGCCAGCAGCTTAGCGGGTAGAGGCACTGAAGCTTTCTTT. Protein sequence: CASSLAGRGTEAFF.

This clonotype was recorded once. One base away lies a much larger clone, so this may be a sequencing read error. The CDR3 carries no conserved terminal phenylalanine or tryptophan, so it likely arises from a read error. The chain joins TRBV28 to TRBJ2-3; weak D call: TRBD1 (6 bases). The ends were cut back, 8 bases at V and 2 bases at J, with 20 bases in the middle. This CDR3 has 16 residues. CDR1 MDHEN and CDR2 SYDVKM come from the germline V gene. The CDR3: CASGDPRGSYTDTQYL. CDR3 sequence (DNA): TGTGCCAGCGGGGATCCCAGGGGCTCCTACACAGATACGCAGTATTTG.

J is TRBJ2-3 and V is TRBV25-1, with 9 positions matching TRBD2. CDR3 size: 16 residues. V was clipped by 1 base and J by 6 bases; unmatched bases: 8. The germline V gene encodes CDR1 MGHDK and CDR2 SYGVNS. This CDR3 is CASSESPPAGGDTQYF. CDR3 nucleotide sequence: TGTGCCAGCAGTGAATCCCCTCCCGCGGGGGGGGATACGCAGTATTTT.

This clonotype was seen a few times. The chain combines TRBV6-2 or TRBV6-3 with TRBJ2-7; possibly TRBD2 for D (6 bases). This CDR3 is 16 amino acids long. CDR1 is MNHEY and CDR2 is SVGEGT in the germline V gene. V was trimmed by 1 base and J by 0 bases, leaving 13 bases between them. This chain's CDR3 is CASSYFFEGLSYEQYF. The CDR3 DNA reads as TGTGCCAGCAGTTACTTCTTTGAGGGACTCTCCTACGAGCAGTACTTC.

This clonotype was observed a few times. The chain joins TRBV7-9 to TRBJ2-1; 8 bases line up with TRBD1. The germline V gene has CDR1 SEHNR and CDR2 FQNEAQ (reference sequence). The length of the CDR3 is 15 residues. V shed 5 bases, J shed 2 bases, and the junction held 5 bases outside the gene matches. DNA for the CDR3: TGTGCCAGCAGCCGACAGGGGTCCACCTACAATGAGCAGTTCTTC. Amino acid sequence: CASSRQGSTYNEQFF.

This clonotype was detected ten times or more. V usage is TRBV20-1 and J usage is TRBJ2-2; 10 bases are shared with TRBD1. Losses at the gene ends were 6 bases for V and 0 bases for J; bases not matched to a gene: 13. The V gene's germline CDR1 is DFQATT and CDR2 SNEGSKA (reference sequence). This CDR3 region has 18 residues. CDR3 nucleotides: TGCAGTGCAAAAAGTCGATTCGGACAGGGGGCGAACACCGGGGAGCTGTTTTTT. Amino acids: CSAKSRFGQGANTGELFF.

As regards this clonotype: Being one base from a much bigger clone, this may be a read error. The V call is TRBV20-1, the J call TRBJ2-7, with 8 bases that match TRBD1. Germline loops: CDR1 DFQATT, CDR2 SNEGSKA (reference sequence). This CDR3 has 15 residues. The CDR3 loop is CSARFPTGDSSEQYF. CDR3 DNA: TGCAGTGCTCGATTCCCGACAGGGGATTCCTCCGAGCAGTACTTC.

This clonotype was recorded many times. V gene TRBV20-1 combines with J gene TRBJ2-7, with D possibly TRBD1 on 5 matching bases. Germline assignment: CDR1 DFQATT and CDR2 SNEGSKA (reference sequence). This CDR3 comprises 15 residues. V shed 0 bases and J shed 1 base, with 13 bases lying between them. CDR3 amino acids: CSARDGAENSYEQYF. CDR3 nucleotides: TGCAGTGCTAGAGATGGGGCAGAGAATTCCTACGAGCAGTACTTC.